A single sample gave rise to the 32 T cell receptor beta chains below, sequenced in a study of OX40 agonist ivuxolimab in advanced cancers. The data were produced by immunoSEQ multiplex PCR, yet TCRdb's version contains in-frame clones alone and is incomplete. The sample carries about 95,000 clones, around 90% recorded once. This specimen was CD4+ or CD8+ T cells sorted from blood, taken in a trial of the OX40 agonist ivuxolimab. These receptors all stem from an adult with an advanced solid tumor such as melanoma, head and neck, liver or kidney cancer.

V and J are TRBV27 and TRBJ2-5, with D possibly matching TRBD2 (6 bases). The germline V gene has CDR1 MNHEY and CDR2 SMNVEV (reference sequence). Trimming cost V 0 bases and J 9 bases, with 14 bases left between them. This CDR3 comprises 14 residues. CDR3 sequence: CASSLSGPGTPQYF. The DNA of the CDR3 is TGTGCCAGCAGTTTATCGGGTCCGGGGACTCCCCAGTACTTC.

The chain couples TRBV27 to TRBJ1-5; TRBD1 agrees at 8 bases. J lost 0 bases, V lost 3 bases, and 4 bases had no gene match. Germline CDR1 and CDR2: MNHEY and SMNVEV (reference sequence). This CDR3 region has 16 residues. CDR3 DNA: TGTGCCAGCAGTTTGACAGGGGACTATAGCAATCAGCCCCAGCATTTT. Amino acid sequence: CASSLTGDYSNQPQHF.

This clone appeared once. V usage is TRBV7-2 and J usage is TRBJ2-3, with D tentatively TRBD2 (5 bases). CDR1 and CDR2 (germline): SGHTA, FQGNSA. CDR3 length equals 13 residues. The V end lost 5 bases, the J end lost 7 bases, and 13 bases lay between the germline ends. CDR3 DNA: TGTGCCAGCAGCAGGCGAGGGTGGAATACGCAGTATTTT. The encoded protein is CASSRRGWNTQYF.

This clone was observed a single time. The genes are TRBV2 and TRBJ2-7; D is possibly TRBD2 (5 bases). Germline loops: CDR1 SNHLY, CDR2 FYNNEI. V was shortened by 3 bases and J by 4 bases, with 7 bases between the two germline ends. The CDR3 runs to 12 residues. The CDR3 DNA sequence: TGTGCCAGCAGTGAGACTAATTACGAGCAGTACTTC. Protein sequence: CASSETNYEQYF.

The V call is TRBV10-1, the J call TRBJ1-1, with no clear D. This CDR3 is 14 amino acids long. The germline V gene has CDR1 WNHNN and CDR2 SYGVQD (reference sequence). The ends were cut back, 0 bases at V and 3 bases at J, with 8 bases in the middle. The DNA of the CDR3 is TGCGCCAGCAGTGAGTCGCCGGGAGACACTGAAGCTTTCTTT. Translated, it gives CASSESPGDTEAFF.

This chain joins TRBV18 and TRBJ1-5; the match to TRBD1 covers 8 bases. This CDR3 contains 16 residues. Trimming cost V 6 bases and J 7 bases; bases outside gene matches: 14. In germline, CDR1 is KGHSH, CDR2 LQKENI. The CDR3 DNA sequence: TGTGCCAGCTCGCAGAACCAAGGACAGGGAAAACAGCCCCAGCATTTT. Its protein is CASSQNQGQGKQPQHF.

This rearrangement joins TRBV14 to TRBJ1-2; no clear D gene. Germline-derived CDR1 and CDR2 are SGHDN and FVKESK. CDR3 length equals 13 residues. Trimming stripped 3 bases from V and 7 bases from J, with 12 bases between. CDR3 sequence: CASSQNLVSGYTF. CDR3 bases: TGTGCCAGCAGCCAGAATTTGGTTTCTGGCTACACCTTC. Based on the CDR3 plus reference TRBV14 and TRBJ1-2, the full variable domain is EAGVTQFPSHSVIEKGQTVTLRCDPISGHDNLYWYRRVMGKEIKFLLHFVKESKQDESGMPNNRFLAERTGGTYSTLKVQPAELEDSGVYFCASSQNLVSGYTFGSGTRLTVV.

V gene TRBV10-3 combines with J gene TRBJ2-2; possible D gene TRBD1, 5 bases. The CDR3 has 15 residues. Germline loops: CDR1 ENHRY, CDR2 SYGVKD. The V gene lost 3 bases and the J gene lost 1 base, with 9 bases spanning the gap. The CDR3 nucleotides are TGTGCCATCAGTGACCTCGGACAGAACACCGGGGAGCTGTTTTTT. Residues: CAISDLGQNTGELFF.

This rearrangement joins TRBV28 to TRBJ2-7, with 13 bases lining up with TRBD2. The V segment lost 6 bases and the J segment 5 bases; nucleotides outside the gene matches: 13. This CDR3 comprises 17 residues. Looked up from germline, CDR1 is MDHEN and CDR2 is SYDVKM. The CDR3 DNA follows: TGTGCCAGCAGCTCCACTAGCGGGAGGGCCACGCGGGACGAGCAGTACTTC. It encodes CASSSTSGRATRDEQYF. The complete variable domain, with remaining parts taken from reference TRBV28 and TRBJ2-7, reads DVKVTQSSRYLVKRTGEKVFLECVQDMDHENMFWYRQDPGLGLRLIYFSYDVKMKEKGDIPEGYSVSREKKERFSLILESASTNQTSMYLCASSSTSGRATRDEQYFGPGTRLTVT.

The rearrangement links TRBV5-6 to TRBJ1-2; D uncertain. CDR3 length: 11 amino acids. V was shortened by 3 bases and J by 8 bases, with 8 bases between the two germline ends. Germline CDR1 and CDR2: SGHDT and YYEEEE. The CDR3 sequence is CASSSMGGYTF. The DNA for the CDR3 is TGTGCCAGCAGCTCCATGGGCGGCTACACCTTC. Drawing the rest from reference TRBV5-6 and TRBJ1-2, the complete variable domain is DAGVTQSPTHLIKTRGQQVTLRCSPKSGHDTVSWYQQALGQGPQFIFQYYEEEERQRGNFPDRFSGHQFPNYSSELNVNALLLGDSALYLCASSSMGGYTFGSGTRLTVV.

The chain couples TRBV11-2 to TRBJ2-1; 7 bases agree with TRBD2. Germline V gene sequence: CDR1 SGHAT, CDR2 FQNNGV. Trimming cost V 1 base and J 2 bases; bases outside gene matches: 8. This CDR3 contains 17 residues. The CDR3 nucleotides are TGTGCCAGCAGCTTAGTCTCGGCGGGAGTTACCTACAATGAGCAGTTCTTC. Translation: CASSLVSAGVTYNEQFF.

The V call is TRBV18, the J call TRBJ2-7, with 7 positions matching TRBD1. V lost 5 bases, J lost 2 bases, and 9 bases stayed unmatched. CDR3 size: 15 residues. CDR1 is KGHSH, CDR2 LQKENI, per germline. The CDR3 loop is CASSSTGITTYEQYF. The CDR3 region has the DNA TGTGCCAGCTCATCGACAGGGATAACCACCTACGAGCAGTACTTC.

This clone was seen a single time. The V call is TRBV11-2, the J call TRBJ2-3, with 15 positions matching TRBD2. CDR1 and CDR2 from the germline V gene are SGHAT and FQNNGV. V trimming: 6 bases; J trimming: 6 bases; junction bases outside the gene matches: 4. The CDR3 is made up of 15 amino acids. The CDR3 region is CASRRTSGRADTQYF. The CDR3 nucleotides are TGTGCCAGCAGAAGGACTAGCGGGAGGGCGGATACGCAGTATTTT.

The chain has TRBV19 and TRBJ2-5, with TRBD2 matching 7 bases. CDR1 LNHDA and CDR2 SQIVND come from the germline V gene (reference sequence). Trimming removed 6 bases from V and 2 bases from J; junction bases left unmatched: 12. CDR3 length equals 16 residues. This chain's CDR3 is CASSARVSGGQETQYF. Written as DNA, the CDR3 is TGTGCCAGTAGCGCGCGGGTGTCGGGAGGACAAGAGACCCAGTACTTC. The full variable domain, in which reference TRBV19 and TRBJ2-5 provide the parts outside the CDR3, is DGGITQSPKYLFRKEGQNVTLSCEQNLNHDAMYWYRQDPGQGLRLIYYSQIVNDFQKGDIAEGYSVSREKKESFPLTVTSAQKNPTAFYLCASSARVSGGQETQYFGPGTRLLVL.

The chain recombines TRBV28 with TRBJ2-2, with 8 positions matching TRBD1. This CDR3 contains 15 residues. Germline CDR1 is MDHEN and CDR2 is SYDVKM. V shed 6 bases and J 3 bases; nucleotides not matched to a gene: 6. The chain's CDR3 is CASRTGQGDTGELFF. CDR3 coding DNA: TGTGCCAGCAGAACTGGACAGGGTGACACCGGGGAGCTGTTTTTT.

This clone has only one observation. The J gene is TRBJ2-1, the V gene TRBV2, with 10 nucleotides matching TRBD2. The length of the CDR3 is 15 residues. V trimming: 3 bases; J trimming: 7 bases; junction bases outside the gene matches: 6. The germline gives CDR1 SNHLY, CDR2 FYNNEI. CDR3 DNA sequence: TGTGCCAGCAGTGAGGGGCTAGCGGGAGTAAATGAGCAGTTCTTC. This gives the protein CASSEGLAGVNEQFF.

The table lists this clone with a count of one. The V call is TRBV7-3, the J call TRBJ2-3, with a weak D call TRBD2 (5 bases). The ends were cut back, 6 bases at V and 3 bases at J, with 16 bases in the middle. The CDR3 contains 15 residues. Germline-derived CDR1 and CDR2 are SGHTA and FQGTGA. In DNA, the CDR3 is TGTGCCAGCAGTCTGACCGGCGGAGGAACAGATACGCAGTATTTT. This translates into CASSLTGGGTDTQYF.

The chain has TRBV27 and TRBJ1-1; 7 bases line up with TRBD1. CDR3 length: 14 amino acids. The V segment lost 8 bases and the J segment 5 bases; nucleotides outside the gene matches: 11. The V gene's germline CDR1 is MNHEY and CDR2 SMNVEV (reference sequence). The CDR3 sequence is CASWGDRKGTEAFF. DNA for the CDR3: TGTGCCAGCTGGGGGGACAGAAAAGGGACTGAAGCTTTCTTT.

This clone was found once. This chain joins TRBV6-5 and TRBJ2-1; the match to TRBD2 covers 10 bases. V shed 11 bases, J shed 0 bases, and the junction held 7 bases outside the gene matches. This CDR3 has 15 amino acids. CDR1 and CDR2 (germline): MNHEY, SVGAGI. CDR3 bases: TGTGCCTCCCGGACTAGCGGCACCTCCTACAATGAGCAGTTCTTC. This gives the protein CASRTSGTSYNEQFF.

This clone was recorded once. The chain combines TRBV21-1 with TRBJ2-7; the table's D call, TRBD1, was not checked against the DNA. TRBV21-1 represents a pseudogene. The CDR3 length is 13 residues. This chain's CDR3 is CASSETGLEEQYF. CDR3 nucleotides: TGTGCCAGCAGCGAGACAGGGCTTGAGGAGCAGTACTTC.

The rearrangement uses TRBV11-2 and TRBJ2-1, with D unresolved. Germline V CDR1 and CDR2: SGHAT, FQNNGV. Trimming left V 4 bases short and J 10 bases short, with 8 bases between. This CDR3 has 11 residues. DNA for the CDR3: TGTGCCAGCAGCTCCGCCTGGGAGCAGTTCTTC. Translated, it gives CASSSAWEQFF.

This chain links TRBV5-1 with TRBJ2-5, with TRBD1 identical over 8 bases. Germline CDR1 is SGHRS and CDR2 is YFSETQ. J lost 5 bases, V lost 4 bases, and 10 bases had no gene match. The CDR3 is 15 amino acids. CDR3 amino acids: CASSKGTGGRETQYF. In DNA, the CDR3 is TGCGCCAGCAGCAAAGGGACAGGAGGGCGTGAGACCCAGTACTTC.

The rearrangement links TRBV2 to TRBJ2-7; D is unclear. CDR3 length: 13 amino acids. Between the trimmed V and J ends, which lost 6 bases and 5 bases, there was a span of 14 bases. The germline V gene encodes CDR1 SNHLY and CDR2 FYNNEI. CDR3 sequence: CASRSRVGHEQYF. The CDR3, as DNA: TGTGCCAGCAGGAGCCGGGTGGGCCACGAGCAGTACTTC.

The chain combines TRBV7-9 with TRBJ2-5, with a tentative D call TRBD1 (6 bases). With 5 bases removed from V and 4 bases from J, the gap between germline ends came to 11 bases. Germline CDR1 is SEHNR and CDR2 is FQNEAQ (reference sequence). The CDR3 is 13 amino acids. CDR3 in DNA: TGTGCCAGCAGCGCCGGGACAAGAGAGACCCAGTACTTC. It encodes CASSAGTRETQYF. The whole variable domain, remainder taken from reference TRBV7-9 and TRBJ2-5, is DTGVSQNPRHKITKRGQNVTFRCDPISEHNRLYWYRQTLGQGPEFLTYFQNEAQLEKSRLLSDRFSAERPKGSFSTLEIQRTEQGDSAMYLCASSAGTRETQYFGPGTRLLVL.

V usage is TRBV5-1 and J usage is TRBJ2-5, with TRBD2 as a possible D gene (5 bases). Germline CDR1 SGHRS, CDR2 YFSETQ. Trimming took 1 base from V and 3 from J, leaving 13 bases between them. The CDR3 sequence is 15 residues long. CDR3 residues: CASSLSGIQKETQYF. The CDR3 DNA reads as TGCGCCAGCAGCTTGAGCGGAATCCAGAAAGAGACCCAGTACTTC.

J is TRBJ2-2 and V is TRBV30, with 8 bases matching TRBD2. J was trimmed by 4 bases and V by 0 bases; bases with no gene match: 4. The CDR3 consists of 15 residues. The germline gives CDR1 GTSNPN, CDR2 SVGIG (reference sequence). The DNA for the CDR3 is TGTGCCTGGAGTGTACAAGCGGGAGTCACCGGGGAGCTGTTTTTT. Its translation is CAWSVQAGVTGELFF.

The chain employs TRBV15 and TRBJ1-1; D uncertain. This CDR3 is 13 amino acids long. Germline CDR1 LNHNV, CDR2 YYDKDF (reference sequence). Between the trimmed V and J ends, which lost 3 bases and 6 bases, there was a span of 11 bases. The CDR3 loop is CATSRTLAPEAFF. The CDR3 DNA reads TGTGCCACCAGCAGGACCCTGGCCCCTGAAGCTTTCTTT.

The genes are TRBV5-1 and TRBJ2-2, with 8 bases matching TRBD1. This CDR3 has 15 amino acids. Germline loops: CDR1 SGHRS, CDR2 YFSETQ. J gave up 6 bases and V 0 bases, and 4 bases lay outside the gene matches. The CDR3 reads CASSLGAGGAGELFF. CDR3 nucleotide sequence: TGCGCCAGCAGCTTGGGGGCAGGGGGCGCCGGGGAGCTGTTTTTT. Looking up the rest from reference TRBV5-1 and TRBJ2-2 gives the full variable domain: KAGVTQTPRYLIKTRGQQVTLSCSPISGHRSVSWYQQTPGQGLQFLFEYFSETQRNKGNFPGRFSGRQFSNSRSEMNVSTLELGDSALYLCASSLGAGGAGELFFGEGSRLTVL.

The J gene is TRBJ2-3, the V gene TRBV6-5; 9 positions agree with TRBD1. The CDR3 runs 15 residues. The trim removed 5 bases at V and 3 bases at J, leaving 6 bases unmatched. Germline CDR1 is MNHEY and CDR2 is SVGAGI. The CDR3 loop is CASSRGTGWTDTQYF. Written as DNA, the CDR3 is TGTGCCAGCAGTAGAGGGACAGGGTGGACAGATACGCAGTATTTT.

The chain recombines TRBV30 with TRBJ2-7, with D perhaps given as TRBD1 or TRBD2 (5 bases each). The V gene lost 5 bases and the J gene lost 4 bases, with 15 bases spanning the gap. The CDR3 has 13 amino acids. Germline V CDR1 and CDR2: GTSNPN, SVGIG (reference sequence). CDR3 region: CAWGDRRLYEQYF. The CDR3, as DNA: TGTGCCTGGGGGGACCGGAGGCTTTACGAGCAGTACTTC.

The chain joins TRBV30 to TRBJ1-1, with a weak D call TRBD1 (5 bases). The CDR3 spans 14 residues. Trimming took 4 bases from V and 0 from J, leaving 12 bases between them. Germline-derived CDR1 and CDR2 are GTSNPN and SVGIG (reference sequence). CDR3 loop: CAWNHGGVNTEAFF. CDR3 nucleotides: TGTGCCTGGAACCACGGGGGGGTGAACACTGAAGCTTTCTTT.

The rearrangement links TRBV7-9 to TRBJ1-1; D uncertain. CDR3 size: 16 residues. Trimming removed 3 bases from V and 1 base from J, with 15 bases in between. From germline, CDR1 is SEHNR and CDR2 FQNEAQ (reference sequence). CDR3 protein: CASSLGDYKQNTEAFF. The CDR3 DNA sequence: TGTGCCAGCAGCTTGGGTGATTACAAACAGAACACTGAAGCTTTCTTT. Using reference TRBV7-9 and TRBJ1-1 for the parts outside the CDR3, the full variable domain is DTGVSQNPRHKITKRGQNVTFRCDPISEHNRLYWYRQTLGQGPEFLTYFQNEAQLEKSRLLSDRFSAERPKGSFSTLEIQRTEQGDSAMYLCASSLGDYKQNTEAFFGQGTRLTVV.